The next 2 T cell receptor beta chains were all read from a single sample in a study of blood T cell repertoires in COVID-19. TCRdb's copy holds only in-frame clones and misses some; the assay was immunoSEQ multiplex PCR. Seen here are approximately 200,000 clones, roughly four fifths observed once, and the top ten hold 6% to 8%. The material sequenced was peripheral blood. These receptors were obtained from a human donor with acute or convalescent COVID-19. The donor label of this sample is uncertain.

This chain uses TRBV5-1 with TRBJ2-5; D unresolved. This CDR3 region has 16 residues. Deletions cut 0 bases from V and 0 bases from J, with 12 bases between. Per the germline V gene, CDR1 is SGHRS and CDR2 is YFSETQ. The CDR3 sequence: CASSLATDLYQETQYF. Here the CDR3 DNA reads TGCGCCAGCAGCTTGGCCACAGATCTGTACCAAGAGACCCAGTACTTC.

This chain links TRBV4-3 with TRBJ1-1; TRBD1 is a possible D gene (6 bases). Trimming pared 4 bases from V and 1 base from J, leaving 13 bases between. The CDR3 totals 15 residues. Germline CDR1 LGHNA, CDR2 YSLEER. In DNA, the CDR3 is TGCGCCAGCAGCCGGATCCCGGGACAGAACACTGAAGCTTTCTTT. This codes for CASSRIPGQNTEAFF.